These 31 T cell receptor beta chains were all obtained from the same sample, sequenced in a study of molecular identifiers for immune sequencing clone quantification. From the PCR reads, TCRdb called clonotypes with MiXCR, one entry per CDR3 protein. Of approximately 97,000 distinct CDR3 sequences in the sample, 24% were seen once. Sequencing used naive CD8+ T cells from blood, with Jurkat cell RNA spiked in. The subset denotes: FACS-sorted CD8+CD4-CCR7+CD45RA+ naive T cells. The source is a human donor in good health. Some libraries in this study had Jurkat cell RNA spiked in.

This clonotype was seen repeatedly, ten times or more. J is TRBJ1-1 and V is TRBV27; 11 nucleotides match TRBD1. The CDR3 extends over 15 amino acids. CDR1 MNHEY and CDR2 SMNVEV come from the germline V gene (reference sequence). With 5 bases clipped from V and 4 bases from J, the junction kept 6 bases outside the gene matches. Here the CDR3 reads CASSKPGTGGTEAFF. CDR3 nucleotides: TGTGCCAGCAGTAAACCCGGGACAGGGGGCACTGAAGCTTTCTTT.

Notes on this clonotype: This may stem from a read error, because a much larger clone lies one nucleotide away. The CDR3 bases are TGTGACAGCAGTTCCCTGATGAGGCTTCAAGAGACCCAGTACTTC. This gives the protein CDSSSLMRLQETQYF. V and J are TRBV27 and TRBJ2-5; D is uncertain. CDR3 length: 15 residues. From germline, CDR1 is MNHEY and CDR2 SMNVEV (reference sequence).

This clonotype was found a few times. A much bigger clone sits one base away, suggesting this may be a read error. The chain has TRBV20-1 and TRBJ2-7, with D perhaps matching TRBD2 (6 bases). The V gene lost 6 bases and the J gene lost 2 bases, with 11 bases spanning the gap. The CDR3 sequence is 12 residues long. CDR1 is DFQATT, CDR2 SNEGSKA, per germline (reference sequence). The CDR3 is CSARTTAYEQYF. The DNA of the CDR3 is TGCAGTGCCAGGACTACCGCCTACGAGCAGTACTTC.

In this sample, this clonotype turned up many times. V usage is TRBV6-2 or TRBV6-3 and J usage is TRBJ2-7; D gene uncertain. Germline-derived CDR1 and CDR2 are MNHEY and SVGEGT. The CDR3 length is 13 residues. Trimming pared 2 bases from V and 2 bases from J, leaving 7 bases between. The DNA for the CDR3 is TGTGCCAGCAGTTACGGGATTACCTACGAGCAGTACTTC. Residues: CASSYGITYEQYF.

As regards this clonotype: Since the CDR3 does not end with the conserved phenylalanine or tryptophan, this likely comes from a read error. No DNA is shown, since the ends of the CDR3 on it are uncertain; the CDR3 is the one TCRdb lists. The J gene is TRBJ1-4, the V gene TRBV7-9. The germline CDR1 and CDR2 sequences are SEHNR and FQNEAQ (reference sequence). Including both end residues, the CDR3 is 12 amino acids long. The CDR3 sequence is CASSLLEELLLL.

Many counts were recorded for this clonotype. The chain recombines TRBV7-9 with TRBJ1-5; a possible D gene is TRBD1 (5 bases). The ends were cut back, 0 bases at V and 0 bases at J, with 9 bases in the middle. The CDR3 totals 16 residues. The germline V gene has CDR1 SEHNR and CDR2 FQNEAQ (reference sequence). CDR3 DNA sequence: TGTGCCAGCAGCTTAGCGCTAAGGGGTAGCAATCAGCCCCAGCATTTT. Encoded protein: CASSLALRGSNQPQHF.

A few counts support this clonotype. The CDR3 nucleotides are TGTGCCAGCGCCCAGTGGACGTACAATGAGCAGTTCTTC. Its protein product is CASAQWTYNEQFF. This chain connects TRBV27 to TRBJ2-1; the D is unclear. Between the trimmed V and J ends, which lost 8 bases and 4 bases, there was a span of 12 bases. CDR1 MNHEY and CDR2 SMNVEV come from the germline V gene (reference sequence). The CDR3 runs 13 residues.

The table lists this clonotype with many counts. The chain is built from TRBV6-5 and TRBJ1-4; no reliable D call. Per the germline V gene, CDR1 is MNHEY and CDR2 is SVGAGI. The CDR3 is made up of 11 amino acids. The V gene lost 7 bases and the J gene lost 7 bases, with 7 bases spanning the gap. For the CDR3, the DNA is TGTGCCAGCAAGGAAAGTGAAAAACTGTTTTTT. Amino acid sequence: CASKESEKLFF.

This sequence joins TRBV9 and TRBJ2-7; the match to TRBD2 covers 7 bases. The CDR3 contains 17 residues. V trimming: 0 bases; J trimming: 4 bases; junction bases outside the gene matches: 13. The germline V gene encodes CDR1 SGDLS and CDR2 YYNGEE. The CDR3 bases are TGTGCCAGCAGCGTAGTTTGGCGGGGGACCGCCCTTTACGAGCAGTACTTC. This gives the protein CASSVVWRGTALYEQYF.

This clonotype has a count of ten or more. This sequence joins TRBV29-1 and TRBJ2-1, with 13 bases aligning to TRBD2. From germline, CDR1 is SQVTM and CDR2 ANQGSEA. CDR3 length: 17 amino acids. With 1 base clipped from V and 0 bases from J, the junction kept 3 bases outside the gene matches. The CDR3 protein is CSVEGTSGGSSYNEQFF. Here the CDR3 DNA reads TGCAGCGTTGAAGGGACTAGCGGGGGAAGCTCCTACAATGAGCAGTTCTTC.

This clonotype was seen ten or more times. The CDR3 sequence: CASSFGPQYEQYF. The CDR3 DNA reads as TGTGCCAGCAGTTTCGGTCCCCAGTACGAGCAGTACTTC. The J gene is TRBJ2-7, the V gene TRBV12-3 or TRBV12-4, with D hard to call. With 3 bases removed from V and 4 bases from J, the gap between germline ends came to 10 bases. This CDR3 contains 13 residues.

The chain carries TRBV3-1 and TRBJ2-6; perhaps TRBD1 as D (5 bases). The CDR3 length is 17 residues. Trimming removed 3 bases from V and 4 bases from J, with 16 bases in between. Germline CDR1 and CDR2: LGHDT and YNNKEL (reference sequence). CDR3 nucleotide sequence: TGTGCCAGCAGCCAGGTTAATAAGGGGTCCGGGGCCAACGTCCTGACTTTC. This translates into CASSQVNKGSGANVLTF.

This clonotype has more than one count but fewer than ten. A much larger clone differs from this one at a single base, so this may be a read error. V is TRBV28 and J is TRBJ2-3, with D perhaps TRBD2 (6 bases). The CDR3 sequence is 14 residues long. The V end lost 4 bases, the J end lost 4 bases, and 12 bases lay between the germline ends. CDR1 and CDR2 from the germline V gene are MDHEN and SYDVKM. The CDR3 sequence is CASSSRWGADTQYF. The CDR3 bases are TGTGCCAGCAGTTCCCGTTGGGGGGCAGATACGCAGTATTTT. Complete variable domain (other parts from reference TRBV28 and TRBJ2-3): DVKVTQSSRYLVKRTGEKVFLECVQDMDHENMFWYRQDPGLGLRLIYFSYDVKMKEKGDIPEGYSVSREKKERFSLILESASTNQTSMYLCASSSRWGADTQYFGPGTRLTVL.

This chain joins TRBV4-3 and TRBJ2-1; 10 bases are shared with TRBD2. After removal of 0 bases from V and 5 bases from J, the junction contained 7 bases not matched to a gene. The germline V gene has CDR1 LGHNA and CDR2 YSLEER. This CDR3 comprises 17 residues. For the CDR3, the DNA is TGCGCCAGCAGCCAAGATGAGGGAGCGGGAGGGCACAATGAGCAGTTCTTC. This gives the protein CASSQDEGAGGHNEQFF.

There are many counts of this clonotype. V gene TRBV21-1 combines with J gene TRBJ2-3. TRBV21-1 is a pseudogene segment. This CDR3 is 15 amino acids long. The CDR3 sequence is CASSKQKQCTDTQYF. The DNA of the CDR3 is TGTGCCAGCAGCAAACAGAAACAGTGCACAGATACGCAGTATTTT.

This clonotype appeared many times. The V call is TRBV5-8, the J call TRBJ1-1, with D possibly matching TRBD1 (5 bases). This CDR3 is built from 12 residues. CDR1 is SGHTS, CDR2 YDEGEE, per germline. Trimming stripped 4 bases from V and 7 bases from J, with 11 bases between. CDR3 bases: TGTGCCAGCAGCCGGGACCGGATTGAAGCTTTCTTT. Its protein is CASSRDRIEAFF.

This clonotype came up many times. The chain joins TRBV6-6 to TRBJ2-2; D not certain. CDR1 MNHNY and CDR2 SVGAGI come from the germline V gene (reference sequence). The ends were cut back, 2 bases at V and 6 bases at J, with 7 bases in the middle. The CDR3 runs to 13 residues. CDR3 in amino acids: CASSYVAAGELFF. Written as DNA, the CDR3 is TGTGCCAGCAGTTACGTGGCAGCCGGGGAGCTGTTTTTT.

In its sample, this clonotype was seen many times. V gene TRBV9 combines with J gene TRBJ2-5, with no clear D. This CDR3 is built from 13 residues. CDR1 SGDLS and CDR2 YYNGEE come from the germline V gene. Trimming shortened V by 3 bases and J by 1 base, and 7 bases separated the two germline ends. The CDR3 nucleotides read TGTGCCAGCAGCGGTCCGGTCCAAGAGACCCAGTACTTC. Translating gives CASSGPVQETQYF.

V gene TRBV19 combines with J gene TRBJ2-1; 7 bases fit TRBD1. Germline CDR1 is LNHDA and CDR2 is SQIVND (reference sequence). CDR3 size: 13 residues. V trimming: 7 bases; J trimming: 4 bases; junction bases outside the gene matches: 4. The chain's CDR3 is CASTPGQYNEQFF. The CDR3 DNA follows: TGTGCCAGTACTCCGGGACAGTACAATGAGCAGTTCTTC.

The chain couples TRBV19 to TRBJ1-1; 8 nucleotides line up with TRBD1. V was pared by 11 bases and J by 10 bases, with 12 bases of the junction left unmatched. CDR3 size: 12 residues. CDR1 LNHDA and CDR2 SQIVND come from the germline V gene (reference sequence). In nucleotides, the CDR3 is TGTGCCTACTACAGGGGGAACACGGCAGCTTTCTTT. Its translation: CAYYRGNTAAFF.

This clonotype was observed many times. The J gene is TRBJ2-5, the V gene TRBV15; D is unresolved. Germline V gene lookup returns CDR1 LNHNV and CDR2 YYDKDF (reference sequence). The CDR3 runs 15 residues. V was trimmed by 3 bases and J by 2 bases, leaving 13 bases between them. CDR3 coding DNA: TGTGCCACCAGCAGGGAAAGTAGAAATCAAGAGACCCAGTACTTC. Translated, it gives CATSRESRNQETQYF. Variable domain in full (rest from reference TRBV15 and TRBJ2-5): DAMVIQNPRYQVTQFGKPVTLSCSQTLNHNVMYWYQQKSSQAPKLLFHYYDKDFNNEADTPDNFQSRRPNTSFCFLDIRSPGLGDTAMYLCATSRESRNQETQYFGPGTRLLVL.

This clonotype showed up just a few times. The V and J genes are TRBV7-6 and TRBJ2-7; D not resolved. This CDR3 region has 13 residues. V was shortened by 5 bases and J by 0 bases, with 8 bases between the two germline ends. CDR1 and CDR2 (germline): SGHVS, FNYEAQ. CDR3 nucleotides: TGTGCCAGCAGCGCCGGAAGCTCCTACGAGCAGTACTTC. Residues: CASSAGSSYEQYF.

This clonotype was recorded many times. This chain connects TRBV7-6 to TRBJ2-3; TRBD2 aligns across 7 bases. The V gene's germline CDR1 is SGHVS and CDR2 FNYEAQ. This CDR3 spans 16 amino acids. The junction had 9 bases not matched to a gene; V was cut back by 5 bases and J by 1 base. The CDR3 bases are TGTGCCAGCAGCCCGCGGGGGAGCGGGGGCACAGATACGCAGTATTTT. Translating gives CASSPRGSGGTDTQYF.

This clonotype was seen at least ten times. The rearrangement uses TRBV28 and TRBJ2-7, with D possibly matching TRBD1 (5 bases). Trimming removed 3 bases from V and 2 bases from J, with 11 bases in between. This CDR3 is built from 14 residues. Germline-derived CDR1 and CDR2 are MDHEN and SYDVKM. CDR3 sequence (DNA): TGTGCCAGCAGTTTCAGGGTGTTGCCCTACGAGCAGTACTTC. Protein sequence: CASSFRVLPYEQYF.

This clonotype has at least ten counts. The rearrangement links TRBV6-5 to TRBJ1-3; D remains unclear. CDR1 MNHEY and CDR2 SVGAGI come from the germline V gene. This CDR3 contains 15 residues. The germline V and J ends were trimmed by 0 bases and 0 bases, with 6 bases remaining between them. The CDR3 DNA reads TGTGCCAGCAGTTACTCGGCTAACTCTGGAAACACCATATATTTT. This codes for CASSYSANSGNTIYF.

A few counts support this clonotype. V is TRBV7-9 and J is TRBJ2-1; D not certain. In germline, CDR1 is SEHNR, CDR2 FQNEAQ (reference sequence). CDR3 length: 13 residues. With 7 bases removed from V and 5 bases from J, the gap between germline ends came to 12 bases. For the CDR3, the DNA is TGTGCCAGCATCCGGGCCTCAGACAATGAGCAGTTCTTC. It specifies CASIRASDNEQFF.

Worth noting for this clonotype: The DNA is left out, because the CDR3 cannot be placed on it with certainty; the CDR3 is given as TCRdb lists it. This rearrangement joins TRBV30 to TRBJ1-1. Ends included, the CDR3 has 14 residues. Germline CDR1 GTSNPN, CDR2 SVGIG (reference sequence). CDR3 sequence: CAWSVAGGTTETFF.

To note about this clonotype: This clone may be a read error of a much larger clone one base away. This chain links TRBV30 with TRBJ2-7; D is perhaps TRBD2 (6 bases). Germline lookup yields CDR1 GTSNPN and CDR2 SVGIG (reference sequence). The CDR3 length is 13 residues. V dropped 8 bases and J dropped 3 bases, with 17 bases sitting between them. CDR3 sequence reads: CAVMDGGVYEQYF. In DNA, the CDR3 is TGTGCCGTAATGGACGGGGGAGTCTACGAGCAGTACTTC. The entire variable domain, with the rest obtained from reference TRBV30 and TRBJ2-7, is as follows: SQTIHQWPATLVQPVGSPLSLECTVEGTSNPNLYWYRQAAGRGLQLLFYSVGIGQISSEVPQNLSASRPQDRQFILSSKKLLLSDSGFYLCAVMDGGVYEQYFGPGTRLTVT.

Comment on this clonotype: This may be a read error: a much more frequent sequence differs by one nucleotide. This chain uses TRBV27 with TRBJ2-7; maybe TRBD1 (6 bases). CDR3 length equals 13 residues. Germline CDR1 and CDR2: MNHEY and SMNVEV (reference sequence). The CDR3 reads CASSYRQAYGQYF. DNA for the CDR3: TGTGCCAGCAGTTACAGACAGGCGTACGGGCAGTACTTC.

Written as DNA, the CDR3 is TGTGCCAGCAGCTCACCAACCGGGACACACGAGCAGTACTTC. Its protein product is CASSSPTGTHEQYF. V usage is TRBV11-2 and J usage is TRBJ2-7, with D possibly being TRBD1 (6 bases). CDR1 and CDR2 from the germline V gene are SGHAT and FQNNGV. The CDR3 sequence is 14 residues long. V was shortened by 4 bases and J by 5 bases, with 15 bases between the two germline ends.

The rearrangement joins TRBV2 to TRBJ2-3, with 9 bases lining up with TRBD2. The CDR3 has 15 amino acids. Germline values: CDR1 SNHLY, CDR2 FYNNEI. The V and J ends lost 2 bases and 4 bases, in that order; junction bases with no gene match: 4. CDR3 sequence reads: CASSELAGNADTQYF. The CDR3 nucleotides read TGTGCCAGCAGTGAACTAGCGGGGAACGCAGATACGCAGTATTTT.